These T cell receptor beta chains were read from a single sample in a study of blood T cell repertoires in COVID-19. Clones were sequenced by immunoSEQ multiplex PCR, and TCRdb holds only the in-frame ones, with some missing. The data hold about 120,000 clones, with approximately 90% observed a single time. The sample was peripheral blood. The receptors here all came from a man aged 65 to 85 with active or convalescent COVID-19. Each CDR3 is given with its conserved first and last residue. The D gene is left open where the match is weak. Some rows mark clone size as missing; the rest say once, few, many or name a class of expanded clone.

d_call	cdr3_length	clone_size	v_call	j_call	cdr3_aa	cdr3_nt
TRBD1	16	NA	TRBV10-3	TRBJ1-6	CAISEGGQGYNSPLHF	TGTGCCATCAGTGAGGGTGGACAGGGGTATAATTCACCCCTCCACTTT
TRBD2	17	NA	TRBV18	TRBJ2-3	CASSNRLAGAVTDTQYF	TGTGCCAGCTCAAACCGACTAGCGGGAGCGGTGACAGATACGCAGTATTTT
TRBD1	16	NA	TRBV5-5	TRBJ1-3	CASSLALQGVWNTIYF	TGTGCCAGCAGCTTGGCTTTACAGGGGGTTTGGAACACCATATATTTT
TRBD1	15	NA	TRBV19	TRBJ2-5	CASRTSQGARETQYF	TGTGCCAGCCGGACGTCACAGGGGGCCAGGGAGACCCAGTACTTC
NA	15	few	TRBV27	TRBJ2-2	CASSPNRLHTGELFF	TGTGCCAGCAGTCCTAACAGGTTGCACACCGGGGAGCTGTTTTTT
NA	14	NA	TRBV5-1	TRBJ1-4	CASSLDTTNEKLFF	TGCGCCAGCAGCTTGGATACAACTAATGAAAAACTGTTTTTT
NA	15	NA	TRBV7-6	TRBJ1-5	CASSLGAGGDQPQHF	TGTGCCAGCAGCTTAGGGGCAGGCGGGGATCAGCCCCAGCATTTT
TRBD1	15	NA	TRBV2	TRBJ1-5	CASSFPDRGNQPQHF	TGTGCCAGCAGTTTTCCAGACAGGGGGAATCAGCCCCAGCATTTT
TRBD1	17	many	TRBV28	TRBJ1-1	CASSLPGVTGTNTEAFF	TGTGCCAGCAGTTTGCCCGGAGTGACAGGGACGAACACTGAAGCTTTCTTT
NA	16	NA	TRBV7-9	TRBJ2-7	CASSLVAAASSYEQYF	TGTGCCAGCAGCTTAGTTGCGGCAGCGAGCTCCTACGAGCAGTACTTC
TRBD1	13	NA	TRBV6-5	TRBJ2-7	CASIGTAYYEQYF	TGTGCCAGCATTGGGACAGCTTACTACGAGCAGTACTTC
TRBD2	16	NA	TRBV27	TRBJ2-5	CASRNRLAGGGETQYF	TGTGCCAGCAGAAATAGACTAGCGGGAGGTGGGGAGACCCAGTACTTC
TRBD2	16	NA	TRBV5-1	TRBJ2-2	CASRAGGGLNTGELFF	TGCGCCAGCCGAGCGGGAGGGGGCTTGAACACCGGGGAGCTGTTTTTT
NA	15	NA	TRBV30	TRBJ2-1	CAWRRTGSSYNEQFF	TGTGCCTGGAGACGGACTGGGAGCTCCTACAATGAGCAGTTCTTC
TRBD1	13	NA	TRBV3-1/TRBV3-2	TRBJ1-1	CASSGQGKSEAFF	TGTGCCAGCAGTGGACAGGGGAAGTCTGAAGCTTTCTTT